The next 2 T cell receptor beta chains were all read from a single sample in a study of cytomegalovirus exposure and HLA in healthy donors. With 60 Vbeta and 13 Jbeta primers, the PCR was carried out. Sequenced by immunoSEQ multiplex PCR; TCRdb stores in-frame clones only, minus some. The profile shows 160,000 or so clones, roughly 79% of them singletons. Sequenced input: PBMCs. These receptors came from a woman in her forties or fifties in good health and CMV-seronegative.

In the case of this clone: Other DNA sequences in the same sample also yield this CDR3. This chain links TRBV6-5 with TRBJ1-5; D remains ambiguous. The CDR3 consists of 15 residues. V shed 0 bases and J shed 0 bases, with 6 bases lying between them. Germline V CDR1 and CDR2: MNHEY, SVGAGI. This chain's CDR3 is CASSYSLNSNQPQHF. The CDR3 DNA reads TGTGCCAGCAGTTACTCCCTAAATAGCAATCAGCCCCAGCATTTT.

The chain carries TRBV5-1 and TRBJ2-1; D might be TRBD1 (5 bases). CDR1 and CDR2 from the germline V gene are SGHRS and YFSETQ. With 7 bases removed from V and 5 bases from J, the gap between germline ends came to 13 bases. This CDR3 is built from 13 residues. The CDR3 loop is CASAPTVNNEQFF. Here the CDR3 DNA reads TGCGCCAGCGCTCCGACAGTTAACAATGAGCAGTTCTTC. Supplemented by reference TRBV5-1 and TRBJ2-1, the full variable domain reads KAGVTQTPRYLIKTRGQQVTLSCSPISGHRSVSWYQQTPGQGLQFLFEYFSETQRNKGNFPGRFSGRQFSNSRSEMNVSTLELGDSALYLCASAPTVNNEQFFGPGTRLTVL.